This is a list of T cell receptor beta chains from one sample in a study of T cell repertoires in cytomegalovirus infection. TCRdb re-derived calls from the reads in MiXCR, one entry per CDR3 protein. The table records 500,000 to 600,000 distinct CDR3 sequences, about 15% of them present only once. What was sequenced was CD8+ T cells from PBMCs. These receptors were collected from a human donor in good health (CMV status not recorded). Some clones in this sample may be carry-over from other donors' samples. Each CDR3 is given without its conserved first and last residue. Fields, in order: V gene, J gene, D gene, CDR3 protein. A D gene is named only where the DNA matches it firmly.

TRBV20-1	TRBJ1-5	-	SARGFSWTVNDQPQH
TRBV2	TRBJ1-5	-	ASSGAQPQH
TRBV4-1	TRBJ2-5	-	ASSQPRDTQETQY
TRBV24-1	TRBJ2-1	TRBD2	ATSDFSGRAGNEQF
TRBV7-9	TRBJ2-2	-	ASSSTRNTGELF
TRBV4-1	TRBJ2-2	TRBD2	ASSHLLAGANTGELF
TRBV7-2	TRBJ1-3	TRBD1	ASSLGQGSGNTIY
TRBV6-2/TRBV6-3	TRBJ1-1	-	ASRYLDGLRGAF
TRBV27	TRBJ1-1	-	ASSFSENAYTEAF
TRBV6-1	TRBJ1-1	TRBD1	ASSGSGTGGTEAF
TRBV19	TRBJ2-7	-	ASSMWGANEQY
TRBV7-9	TRBJ2-4	TRBD1	ASSQPGQGMNIQY
TRBV9	TRBJ2-1	TRBD1	ASSVEGTGGNEQF
TRBV6-2/TRBV6-3	TRBJ1-5	TRBD1	ASSAGTVNQPQH
TRBV18	TRBJ1-1	-	ASSPISPGKNTEAF
TRBV28	TRBJ1-2	-	ASSFEGMRGYGYT
TRBV3-1	TRBJ2-3	-	ASSQYREGKDTQY
TRBV27	TRBJ2-5	-	ASSFKGREGETQY
TRBV6-5	TRBJ2-2	-	ASNGAGGLSGELF
TRBV18	TRBJ2-5	TRBD2	ASSPNPVAGAGETQY
TRBV19	TRBJ2-1	-	ASSIGGSEQF
TRBV5-5	TRBJ2-7	-	ASSFDRMYEQY
TRBV7-8	TRBJ1-4	-	ASSLLQGPNEKLF
TRBV7-3	TRBJ2-3	-	ASSSSGSTDTQY